What follows describes a single T cell receptor (beta chain). J gave up 8 bases and V 10 bases, and 16 bases lay outside the gene matches. Per germline, CDR1 LNHDA and CDR2 SQIVND (reference sequence). The CDR3 is 14 residues long. The sample comes from a study of Ad26.COV2.S vaccination and SARS-CoV-2 variants. About the study: Dosing was one shot or two shots 56 days apart.

Specified treatment: over 15 received Ad26.COV2.S at low or high dose, single or two shots; about 5 received placebo; per-sample allocation not given. Samples were taken on day 63 after the first vaccine or placebo injection. TCRdb keeps only in-frame clones here, not all; method: immunoSEQ multiplex PCR. In the table there are over 400,000 clones, roughly nine tenths of which are singletons. The TCR comes from a person between 18 and 65 years old who received the Ad26.COV2.S COVID-19 vaccine or a placebo. The material was peripheral blood, obtained in a trial of Ad26.COV2.S vaccine versus placebo. The rearrangement links TRBV19 to TRBJ1-1, with 7 bases aligning to TRBD1. Here the CDR3 reads CATKNSGTVDEAFF. In DNA form, the CDR3 reads TGTGCCACTAAAAATTCCGGGACAGTCGACGAAGCTTTCTTT. Supplemented by reference TRBV19 and TRBJ1-1, the full variable domain reads DGGITQSPKYLFRKEGQNVTLSCEQNLNHDAMYWYRQDPGQGLRLIYYSQIVNDFQKGDIAEGYSVSREKKESFPLTVTSAQKNPTAFYLCATKNSGTVDEAFFGQGTRLTVV.